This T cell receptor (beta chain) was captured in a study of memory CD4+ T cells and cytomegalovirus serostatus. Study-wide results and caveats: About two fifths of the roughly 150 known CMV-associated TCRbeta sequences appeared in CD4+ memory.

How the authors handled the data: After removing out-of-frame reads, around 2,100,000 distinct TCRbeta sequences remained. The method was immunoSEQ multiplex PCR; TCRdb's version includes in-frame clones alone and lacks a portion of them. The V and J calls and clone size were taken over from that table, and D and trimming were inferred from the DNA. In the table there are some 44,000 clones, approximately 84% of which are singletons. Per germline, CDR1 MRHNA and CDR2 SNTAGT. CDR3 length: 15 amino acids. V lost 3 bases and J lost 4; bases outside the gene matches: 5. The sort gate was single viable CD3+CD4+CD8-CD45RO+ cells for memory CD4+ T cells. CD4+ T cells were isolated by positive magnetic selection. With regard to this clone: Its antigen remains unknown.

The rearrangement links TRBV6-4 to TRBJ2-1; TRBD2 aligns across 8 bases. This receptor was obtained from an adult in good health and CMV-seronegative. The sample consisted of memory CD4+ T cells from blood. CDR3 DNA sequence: TGTGCCAGCAGTGAAGAAGCGGGGGAATACAATGAGCAGTTCTTC. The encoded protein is CASSEEAGEYNEQFF.